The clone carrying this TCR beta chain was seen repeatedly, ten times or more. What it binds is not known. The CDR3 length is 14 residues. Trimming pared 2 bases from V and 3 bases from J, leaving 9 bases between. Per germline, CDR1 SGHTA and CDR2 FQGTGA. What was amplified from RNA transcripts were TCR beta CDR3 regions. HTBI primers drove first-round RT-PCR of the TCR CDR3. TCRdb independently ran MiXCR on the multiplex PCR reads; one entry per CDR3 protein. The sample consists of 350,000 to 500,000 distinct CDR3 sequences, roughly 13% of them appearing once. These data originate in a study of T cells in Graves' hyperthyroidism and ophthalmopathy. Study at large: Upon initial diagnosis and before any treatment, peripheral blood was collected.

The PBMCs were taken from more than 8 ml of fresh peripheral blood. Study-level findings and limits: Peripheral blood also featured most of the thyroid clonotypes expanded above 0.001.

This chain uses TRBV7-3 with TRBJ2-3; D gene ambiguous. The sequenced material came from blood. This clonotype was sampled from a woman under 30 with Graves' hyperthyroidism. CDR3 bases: TGTGCCAGCAGCTTACTTGGGATGACAGATACGCAGTATTTT. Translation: CASSLLGMTDTQYF.